The present T cell receptor beta chain was sequenced within a study of T-cell reconstitution after alpha-beta-depleted transplantation in children. TCRbeta library construction was performed incorporating unique molecular identifiers. TCRdb ran MiXCR on the PCR reads and lists one entry per CDR3 protein. Of about 490,000 distinct CDR3 sequences listed, roughly 10% are singletons. The table lists this clonotype with a count of one. Its matching antigen is unknown. One end of the junction varies from germline; a read error may be responsible. Whole-study results and caveats: One year after transplant, T-cell counts and diversity came mostly from newly produced T cells.

This CDR3 region has 16 residues. The germline V gene has CDR1 MNHEY and CDR2 SVGAGI. The specimen was PBMCs, collected before TCRalphabeta/CD19-depleted stem cell transplant. This TCR was recovered from a child younger than 10 with inherited bone marrow failure, due to receive a stem cell transplant. This chain links TRBV6-5 with TRBJ2-1; the D gene is possibly TRBD1 (6 bases). CDR3 residues: CASSYSWTASYNDQFF. As DNA, the CDR3 is TGTGCCAGCAGTTACTCGTGGACAGCCTCCTACAATGACCAGTTCTTC.